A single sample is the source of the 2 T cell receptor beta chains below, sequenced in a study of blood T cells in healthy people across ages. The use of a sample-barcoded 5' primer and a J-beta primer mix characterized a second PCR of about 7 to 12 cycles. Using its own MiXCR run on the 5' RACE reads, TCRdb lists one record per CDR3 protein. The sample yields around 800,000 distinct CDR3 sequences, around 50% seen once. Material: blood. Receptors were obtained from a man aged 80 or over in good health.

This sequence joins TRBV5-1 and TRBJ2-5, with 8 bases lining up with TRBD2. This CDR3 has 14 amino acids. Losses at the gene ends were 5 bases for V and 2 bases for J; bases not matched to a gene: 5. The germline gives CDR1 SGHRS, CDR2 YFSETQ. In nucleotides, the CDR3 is TGCGCCAGCAGTCCGGAGCGGGGGCAAGAGACCCAGTACTTC. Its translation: CASSPERGQETQYF.

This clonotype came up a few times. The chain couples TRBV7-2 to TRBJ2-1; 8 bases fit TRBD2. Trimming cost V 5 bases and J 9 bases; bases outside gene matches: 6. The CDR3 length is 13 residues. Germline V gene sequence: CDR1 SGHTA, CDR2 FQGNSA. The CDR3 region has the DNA TGTGCCAGCAGCCTGGGACTAGAGAGTGAGCAGTTCTTC. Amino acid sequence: CASSLGLESEQFF.